Sequencing of this TCR beta chain was carried out in a study of T cell responses to AZD1222 COVID-19 vaccine. Study background: Second doses that came at about 4 or about 12 weeks were put together. Study-wide findings and caveats: Per reports, nearly half of all spike-specific TCRs target regions that are unmutated in variants. Baseline serostatus was positive in only six AZD1222 recipients. Females outnumbered males among donors, who were mostly white British; clonal diversity was possibly underestimated.

Profiled with immunoSEQ multiplex PCR; TCRdb holds only in-frame clones, not every one. This table has about 110,000 clones, approximately 90% appearing once. This clone was seen just once. Antigen unknown. The sample here was peripheral blood, taken on day 0 of AZD1222 vaccination. This clonotype was obtained from an adult in good health.

This CDR3 is CAISLPGISPLHF. The DNA of the CDR3 is TGTGCCATCAGTCTTCCAGGGATTTCACCCCTCCACTTT. V and J are TRBV10-3 and TRBJ1-6, with TRBD1 as a possible D gene (5 bases). Trimming shortened V by 5 bases and J by 9 bases, and 11 bases separated the two germline ends. The CDR3 covers 13 residues. In germline, CDR1 is ENHRY, CDR2 SYGVKD.